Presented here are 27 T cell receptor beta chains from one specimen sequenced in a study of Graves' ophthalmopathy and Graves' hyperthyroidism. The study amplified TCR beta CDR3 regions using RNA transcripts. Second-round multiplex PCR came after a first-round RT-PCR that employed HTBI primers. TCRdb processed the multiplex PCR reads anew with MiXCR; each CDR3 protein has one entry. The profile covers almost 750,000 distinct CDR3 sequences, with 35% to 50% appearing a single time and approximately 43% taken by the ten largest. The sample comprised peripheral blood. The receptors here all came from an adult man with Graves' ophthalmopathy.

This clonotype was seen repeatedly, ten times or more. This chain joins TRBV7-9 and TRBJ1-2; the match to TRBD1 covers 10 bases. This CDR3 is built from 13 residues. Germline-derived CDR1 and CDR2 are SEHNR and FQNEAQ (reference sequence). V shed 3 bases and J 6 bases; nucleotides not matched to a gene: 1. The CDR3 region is CASSFGTGDGYTF. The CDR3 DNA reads TGTGCCAGCAGCTTTGGGACAGGGGATGGCTACACCTTC.

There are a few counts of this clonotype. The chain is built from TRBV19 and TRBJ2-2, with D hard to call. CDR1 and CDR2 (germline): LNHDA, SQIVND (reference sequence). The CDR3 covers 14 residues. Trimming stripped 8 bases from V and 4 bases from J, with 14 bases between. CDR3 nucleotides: TGTGCCAGTGTTGATCCAGGTCTCACCGGGGAGCTGTTTTTT. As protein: CASVDPGLTGELFF.

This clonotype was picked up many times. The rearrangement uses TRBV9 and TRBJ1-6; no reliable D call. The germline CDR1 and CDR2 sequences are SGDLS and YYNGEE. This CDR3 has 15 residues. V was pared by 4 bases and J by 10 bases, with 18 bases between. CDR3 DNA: TGTGCCAGCAGCTCCCGGCCGGGGTTTGAATCACCCCTCCACTTT. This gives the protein CASSSRPGFESPLHF.

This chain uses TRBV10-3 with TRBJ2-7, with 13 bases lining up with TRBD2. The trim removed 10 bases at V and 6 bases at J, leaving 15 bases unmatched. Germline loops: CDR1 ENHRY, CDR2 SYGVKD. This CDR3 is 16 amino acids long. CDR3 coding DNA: TGTGCCAGCAGCATAACTAGCGGGGGGGCTCCCTCCGAGCAGTACTTC. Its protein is CASSITSGGAPSEQYF.

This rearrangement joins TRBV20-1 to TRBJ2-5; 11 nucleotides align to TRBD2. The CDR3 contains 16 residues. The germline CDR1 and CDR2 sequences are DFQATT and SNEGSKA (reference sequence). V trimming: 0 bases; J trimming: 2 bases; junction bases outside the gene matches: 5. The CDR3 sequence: CSAREALAGVQETQYF. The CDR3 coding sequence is TGCAGTGCTAGAGAGGCACTAGCGGGGGTGCAAGAGACCCAGTACTTC.

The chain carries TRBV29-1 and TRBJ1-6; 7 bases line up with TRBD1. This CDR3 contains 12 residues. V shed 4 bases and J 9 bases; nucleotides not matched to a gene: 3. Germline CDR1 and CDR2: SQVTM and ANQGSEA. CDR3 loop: CSVGQGSSPLHF. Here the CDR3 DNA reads TGCAGCGTTGGACAGGGATCTTCACCCCTCCACTTT.

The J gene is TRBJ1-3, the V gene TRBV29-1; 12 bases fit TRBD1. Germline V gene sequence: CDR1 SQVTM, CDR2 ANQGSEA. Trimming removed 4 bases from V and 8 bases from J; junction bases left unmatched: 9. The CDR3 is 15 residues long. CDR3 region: CSVGDRGLIGYTIYF. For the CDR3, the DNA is TGCAGCGTTGGGGACAGGGGGCTGATTGGCTACACCATATATTTT.

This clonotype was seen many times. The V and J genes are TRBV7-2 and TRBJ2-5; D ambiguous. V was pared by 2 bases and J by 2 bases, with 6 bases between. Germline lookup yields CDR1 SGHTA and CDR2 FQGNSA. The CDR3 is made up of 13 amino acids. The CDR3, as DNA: TGTGCCAGCAGCTTATCCAGTCAAGAGACCCAGTACTTC. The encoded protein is CASSLSSQETQYF.

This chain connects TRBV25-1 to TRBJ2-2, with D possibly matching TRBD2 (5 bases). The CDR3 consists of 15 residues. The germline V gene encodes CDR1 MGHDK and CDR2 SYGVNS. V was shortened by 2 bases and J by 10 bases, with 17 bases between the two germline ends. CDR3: CASSEVLRRDQELFF. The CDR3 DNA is TGTGCCAGCAGTGAAGTGTTGCGCCGGGATCAGGAGCTGTTTTTT.

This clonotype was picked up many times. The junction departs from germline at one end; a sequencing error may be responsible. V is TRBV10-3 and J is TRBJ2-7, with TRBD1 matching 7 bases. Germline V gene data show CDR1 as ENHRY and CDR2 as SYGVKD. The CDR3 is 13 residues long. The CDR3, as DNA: TGTGCCCTCAGACAGGGTGAGGGTTACGAGCAGTACTTC. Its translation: CALRQGEGYEQYF.

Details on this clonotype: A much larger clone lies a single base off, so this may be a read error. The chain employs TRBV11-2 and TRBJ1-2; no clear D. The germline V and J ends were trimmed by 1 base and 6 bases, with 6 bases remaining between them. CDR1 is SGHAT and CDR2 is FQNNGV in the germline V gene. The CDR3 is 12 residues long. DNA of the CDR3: TGTGCCAGCAGCTTAGCAATGCATGGCTACACCTTC. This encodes CASSLAMHGYTF.

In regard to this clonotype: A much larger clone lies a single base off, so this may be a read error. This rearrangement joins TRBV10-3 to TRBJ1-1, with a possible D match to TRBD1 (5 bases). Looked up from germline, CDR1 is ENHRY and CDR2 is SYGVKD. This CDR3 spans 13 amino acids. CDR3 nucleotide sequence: TGTGCCGTCAGTGAGTCGGGGGACACTGAAGCTTTCTTT. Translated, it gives CAVSESGDTEAFF.

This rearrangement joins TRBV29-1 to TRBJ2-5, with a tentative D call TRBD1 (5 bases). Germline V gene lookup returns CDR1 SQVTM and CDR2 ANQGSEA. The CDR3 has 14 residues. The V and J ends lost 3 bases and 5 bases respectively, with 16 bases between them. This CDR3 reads CSVDRVGTGETQYF. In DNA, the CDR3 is TGCAGCGTTGACAGGGTTGGCACCGGGGAGACCCAGTACTTC.

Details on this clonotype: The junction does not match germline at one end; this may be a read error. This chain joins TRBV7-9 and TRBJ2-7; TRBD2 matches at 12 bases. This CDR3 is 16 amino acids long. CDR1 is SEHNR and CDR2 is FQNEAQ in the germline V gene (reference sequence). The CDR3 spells CASSPLTSGGSYEQYF. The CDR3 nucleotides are TGCGCCAGCAGCCCTCTGACTAGCGGGGGCTCCTACGAGCAGTACTTC. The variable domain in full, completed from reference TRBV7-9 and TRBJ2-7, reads DTGVSQNPRHKITKRGQNVTFRCDPISEHNRLYWYRQTLGQGPEFLTYFQNEAQLEKSRLLSDRFSAERPKGSFSTLEIQRTEQGDSAMYLCASSPLTSGGSYEQYFGPGTRLTVT.

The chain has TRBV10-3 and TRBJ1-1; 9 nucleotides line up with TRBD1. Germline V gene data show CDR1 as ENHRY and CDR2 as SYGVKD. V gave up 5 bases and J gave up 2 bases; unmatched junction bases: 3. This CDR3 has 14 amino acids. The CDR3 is CAISNRGHNTEAFF. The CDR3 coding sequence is TGTGCCATCAGTAACAGGGGGCACAACACTGAAGCTTTCTTT.

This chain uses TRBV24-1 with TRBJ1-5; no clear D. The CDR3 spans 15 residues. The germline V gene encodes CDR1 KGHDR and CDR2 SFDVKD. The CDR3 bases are TGTACCGCCAGCAGCCTAGGGTACGCGGCTCAGCCCCAGCATTTT. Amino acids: CTASSLGYAAQPQHF.

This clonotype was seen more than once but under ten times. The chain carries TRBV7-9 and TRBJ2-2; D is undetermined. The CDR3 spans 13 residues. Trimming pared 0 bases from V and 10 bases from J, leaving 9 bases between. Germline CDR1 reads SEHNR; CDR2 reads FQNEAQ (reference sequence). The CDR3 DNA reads TGTGCCAGCAGCTTAGCGGCTCATCCGGAGCTGTTTTTT. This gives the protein CASSLAAHPELFF. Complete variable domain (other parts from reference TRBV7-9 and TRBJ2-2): DTGVSQNPRHKITKRGQNVTFRCDPISEHNRLYWYRQTLGQGPEFLTYFQNEAQLEKSRLLSDRFSAERPKGSFSTLEIQRTEQGDSAMYLCASSLAAHPELFFGEGSRLTVL.

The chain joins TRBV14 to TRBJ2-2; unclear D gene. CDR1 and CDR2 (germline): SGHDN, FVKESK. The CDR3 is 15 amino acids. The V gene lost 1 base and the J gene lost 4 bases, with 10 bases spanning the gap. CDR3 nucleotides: TGTGCCAGCAGCCAAGCCCTTCGTCTCACCGGGGAGCTGTTTTTT. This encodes CASSQALRLTGELFF.

The CDR3 is CASSARQAAGNQPQHF. CDR3 nucleotide sequence: TGTGCCAGCAGCGCCAGACAGGCCGCGGGCAATCAGCCCCAGCATTTT. The chain joins TRBV2 to TRBJ1-5; tentatively, D is TRBD1 (6 bases). Germline-derived CDR1 and CDR2 are SNHLY and FYNNEI. The V gene lost 6 bases and the J gene lost 2 bases, with 17 bases spanning the gap. CDR3 size: 16 residues.

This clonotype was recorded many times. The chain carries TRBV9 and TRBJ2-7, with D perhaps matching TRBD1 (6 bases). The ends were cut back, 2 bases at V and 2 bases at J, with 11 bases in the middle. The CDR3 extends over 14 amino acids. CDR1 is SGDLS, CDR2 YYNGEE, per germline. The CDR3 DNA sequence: TGTGCCAGCAGCGTGGCCGGGACACCCTACGAGCAGTACTTC. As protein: CASSVAGTPYEQYF.

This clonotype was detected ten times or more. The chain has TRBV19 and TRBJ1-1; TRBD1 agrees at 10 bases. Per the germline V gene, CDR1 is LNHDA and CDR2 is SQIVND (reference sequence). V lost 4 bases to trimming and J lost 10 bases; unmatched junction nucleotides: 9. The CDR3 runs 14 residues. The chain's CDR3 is CASSTTDRGQGAFF. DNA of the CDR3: TGTGCCAGTAGTACCACCGACAGGGGGCAAGGAGCTTTCTTT.

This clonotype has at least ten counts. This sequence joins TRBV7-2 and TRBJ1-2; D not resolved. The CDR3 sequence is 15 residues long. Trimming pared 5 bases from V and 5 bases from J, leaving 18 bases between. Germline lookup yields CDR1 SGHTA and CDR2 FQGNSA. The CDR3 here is CASSLFSSTSYGYTF. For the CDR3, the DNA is TGTGCCAGCAGCCTATTCAGCTCGACCTCTTATGGCTACACCTTC.

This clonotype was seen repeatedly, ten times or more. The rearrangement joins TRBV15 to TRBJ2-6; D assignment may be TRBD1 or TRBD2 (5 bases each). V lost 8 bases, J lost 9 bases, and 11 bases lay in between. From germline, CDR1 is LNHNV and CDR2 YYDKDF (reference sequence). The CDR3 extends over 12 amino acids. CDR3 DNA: TGTGCCACCGGGGGTTATAACAACGTCCTGACTTTC. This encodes CATGGYNNVLTF.

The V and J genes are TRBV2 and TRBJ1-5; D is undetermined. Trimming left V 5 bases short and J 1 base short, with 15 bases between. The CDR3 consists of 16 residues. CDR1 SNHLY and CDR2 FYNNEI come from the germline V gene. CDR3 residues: CASSNVVDISNQPQHF. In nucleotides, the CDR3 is TGTGCCAGCAGTAATGTTGTAGACATAAGCAATCAGCCCCAGCATTTT. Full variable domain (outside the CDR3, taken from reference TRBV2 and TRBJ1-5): EPEVTQTPSHQVTQMGQEVILRCVPISNHLYFYWYRQILGQKVEFLVSFYNNEISEKSEIFDDQFSVERPDGSNFTLKIRSTKLEDSAMYFCASSNVVDISNQPQHFGDGTRLSIL.

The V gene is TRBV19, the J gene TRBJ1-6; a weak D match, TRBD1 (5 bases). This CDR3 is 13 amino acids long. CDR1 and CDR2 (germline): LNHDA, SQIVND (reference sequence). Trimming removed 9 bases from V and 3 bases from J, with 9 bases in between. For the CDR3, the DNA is TGTGCCAGCACCGGACACTATAATTCACCCCTCCACTTT. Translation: CASTGHYNSPLHF.

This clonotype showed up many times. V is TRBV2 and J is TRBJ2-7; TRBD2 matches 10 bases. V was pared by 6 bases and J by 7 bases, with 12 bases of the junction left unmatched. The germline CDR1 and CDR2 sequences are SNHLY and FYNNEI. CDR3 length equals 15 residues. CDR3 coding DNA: TGTGCCAGCAGGACCTCGCGAGCGGGAGGGCGGGAGCAGTACTTC. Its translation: CASRTSRAGGREQYF.

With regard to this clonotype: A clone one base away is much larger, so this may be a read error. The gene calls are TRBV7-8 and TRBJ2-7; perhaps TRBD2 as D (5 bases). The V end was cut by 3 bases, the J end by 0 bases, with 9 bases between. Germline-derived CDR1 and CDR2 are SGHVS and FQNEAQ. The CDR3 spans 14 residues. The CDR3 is CASSFTEGSYEQYF. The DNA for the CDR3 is TGTGCCAGCAGCTTCACAGAGGGCTCCTACGAGCAGTACTTC.